These T cell receptor beta chains were read from a single sample in a study of shared clonotypes between healthy human individuals. TCRdb keeps only in-frame clones here, not all; method: immunoSEQ multiplex PCR. Of 2 million to 2.5 million clones in the sample, approximately 90% are singletons; the top ten hold 0.37%. What was sequenced was naive CD4+ T cells from PBMCs. The origin of the receptors is a man in his late teens or twenties in good health. Some clones in this sample may be carry-over from other donors' samples. CDR3s include the opening cysteine and the closing phenylalanine or tryptophan. For some rows the clone size is stated as once, few or many, or as a class when expanded; others skip it.

>TRBV7-6|-|TRBJ2-7
CASSSQQESYEQYF
>TRBV28|-|TRBJ1-5
CASSLLGREHF
>TRBV27|-|TRBJ1-2
CASSNRGPNYGYTF
>TRBV28|few|TRBJ1-1
CASSPTGAMNTEAFF
>TRBV5-6|-|TRBJ2-1
CASSWLSGGNEQFF
>TRBV7-6|-|TRBJ2-5
CASSLAGETQYF
>TRBV28|-|TRBJ2-1
CASTKRGSGRADEQFF
>TRBV7-8|-|TRBJ2-2
CASSYSDRNTGELFF
>TRBV2|-|TRBJ2-7
CGTSASYEQYF
>TRBV18|-|TRBJ2-5
CASSPLRGETQYF
>TRBV5-1|-|TRBJ1-1
CASSPLGGDTEAFF
>TRBV4-1|-|TRBJ2-3
CASSFEGDTQYF
>TRBV5-8|-|TRBJ1-1
CASSLRLGVGNTEAFF
>TRBV25-1|-|TRBJ1-1
CASSEQPNTEAFF
>TRBV4-1|-|TRBJ1-2
CASSQGAGQGYYGYTF
>TRBV11-2|-|TRBJ2-1
CASSSNIAGGPDEQFF
>TRBV9|-|TRBJ2-7
CASSPRGLAGGEQYF
>TRBV19|-|TRBJ2-3
CASRPRDRGRDTQYF
>TRBV29-1|once|TRBJ2-1
CSVDYLADNEQFF
>TRBV25-1|-|TRBJ2-1
CASSRWLADLNEQFF
>TRBV5-4|-|TRBJ2-1
CASSLATSGSGYNEQFF
>TRBV5-4|-|TRBJ2-2
CASSLESSGGYTGELFF
>TRBV27|-|TRBJ2-3
CASSSPSPHTQYF
>TRBV7-2|-|TRBJ1-2
CASSLAAASSNYGYTF
>TRBV4-1|once|TRBJ1-2
CASSQGGLIYGYTF
>TRBV9|-|TRBJ1-3
CASSPRQSSGNTIYF
>TRBV20-1|-|TRBJ1-2
CSARTGGYTF
>TRBV18|-|TRBJ1-1
CASSPNNMNTEAFF
>TRBV27|-|TRBJ2-1
CASSLGQGGRSSYNEQFF
>TRBV5-1|-|TRBJ2-3
CASSSGSTDTQYF
>TRBV28|-|TRBJ2-7
CASTLSGGQGTYEQYF
>TRBV5-8|-|TRBJ1-2
CASSPLQRGYTF
>TRBV7-9|-|TRBJ1-2
CASSLGGGYYGYTF
>TRBV28|-|TRBJ1-2
CATEFQRGTGGHGYTF
>TRBV10-3|once|TRBJ1-3
CASGTRSRGNTIYF
>TRBV29-1|-|TRBJ2-3
CSASGVRTDTQYF